Below, 32 T cell receptor beta chains from the same sample are listed, as sequenced in a study of blood T cell repertoires in COVID-19 (dated by TCRdb to about 2020). The method behind the library was the immunoSEQ multiplex PCR assay. TCRdb provides this immuneACCESS table in a form limited to in-frame rearrangements. Some clones are lacking; in checked studies, under half of them reflect an unresolved V gene, and why the rest are absent is not known. This sample gives 60,000 to 75,000 clones in total; 70% to 85% of them show up just once. The ten largest clones capture approximately 9.3% of the sample. What was sequenced was peripheral blood. The receptors originated from a woman in her forties or fifties with acute or convalescent COVID-19.

This clone has a count of ten or more. The rearrangement joins TRBV10-3 to TRBJ2-7; D is possibly TRBD2 (7 bases). Germline CDR1 reads ENHRY; CDR2 reads SYGVKD. The CDR3 spans 15 residues. Trimming pared 2 bases from V and 3 bases from J, leaving 14 bases between. The CDR3, as DNA: TGTGCCATCAGTGAGGCCCCCGGGGGGCTCTACGAGCAGTACTTC. Amino acid sequence: CAISEAPGGLYEQYF.

This sequence joins TRBV19 and TRBJ1-5; TRBD1 agrees at 7 bases. CDR1 LNHDA and CDR2 SQIVND come from the germline V gene (reference sequence). The CDR3 is 15 residues long. With 3 bases clipped from V and 5 bases from J, the junction kept 7 bases outside the gene matches. Here the CDR3 DNA reads TGTGCCAGTAGTATGGCCGGGACAGTTTATCAGCCCCAGCATTTT. Its protein is CASSMAGTVYQPQHF. Drawing the rest from reference TRBV19 and TRBJ1-5, the complete variable domain is DGGITQSPKYLFRKEGQNVTLSCEQNLNHDAMYWYRQDPGQGLRLIYYSQIVNDFQKGDIAEGYSVSREKKESFPLTVTSAQKNPTAFYLCASSMAGTVYQPQHFGDGTRLSIL.

The chain employs TRBV11-1 and TRBJ2-5; a possible D gene is TRBD1 (6 bases). Germline CDR1 SGHAT, CDR2 FQDESV (reference sequence). Trimming removed 5 bases at V and 4 bases at J, with 14 bases between. The CDR3 runs 14 residues. CDR3 coding DNA: TGTGCCAGCAGCCCGCAGGGGATTGCAGAGACCCAGTACTTC. Its protein is CASSPQGIAETQYF.

The rearrangement links TRBV6-5 to TRBJ1-1; 9 bases match TRBD1. The V gene's germline CDR1 is MNHEY and CDR2 SVGAGI. Losses at the gene ends were 4 bases for V and 4 bases for J; bases not matched to a gene: 1. The CDR3 is made up of 13 amino acids. For the CDR3, the DNA is TGTGCCAGCAGTTGGGACAGGGTCACTGAAGCTTTCTTT. It yields the protein CASSWDRVTEAFF.

This chain connects TRBV5-4 to TRBJ1-1; possible D gene TRBD1, 6 bases. The CDR3 spans 15 residues. Germline CDR1 SGHNT, CDR2 YYREEE (reference sequence). V lost 0 bases and J lost 3, with 12 bases in between. CDR3 sequence: CASSLGGGGYTEAFF. In DNA, the CDR3 is TGTGCCAGCAGCTTGGGGGGGGGCGGTTACACTGAAGCTTTCTTT.

The rearrangement joins TRBV28 to TRBJ2-1; 8 nucleotides match TRBD2. With V trimmed by 3 bases and J by 4 bases, 2 bases remained unmatched. The length of the CDR3 is 14 residues. Germline-derived CDR1 and CDR2 are MDHEN and SYDVKM. In nucleotides, the CDR3 is TGTGCCAGCAGTTTGAGCGGGAGTTACAATGAGCAGTTCTTC. Protein: CASSLSGSYNEQFF.

This clone was found a few times. The chain combines TRBV27 with TRBJ2-7, with 8 bases matching TRBD1. Trimming removed 6 bases from V and 3 bases from J; junction bases left unmatched: 10. Germline V CDR1 and CDR2: MNHEY, SMNVEV (reference sequence). The CDR3 is 15 residues long. The CDR3 nucleotides are TGTGCCAGCAGAGCTCTTGGACAGGGCCTCTACGAGCAGTACTTC. This codes for CASRALGQGLYEQYF.

The chain uses TRBV28 and TRBJ2-3; 13 bases are shared with TRBD2. CDR1 is MDHEN and CDR2 is SYDVKM in the germline V gene. Trimming removed 8 bases from V and 1 base from J; junction bases left unmatched: 15. This CDR3 is 19 amino acids long. The DNA of the CDR3 is TGTGCCAGCTACCCCCGCCCACTAGCGGGGGGGTCCGGCACAGATACGCAGTATTTT. This encodes CASYPRPLAGGSGTDTQYF.

The chain carries TRBV7-7 and TRBJ2-7, with 7 bases matching TRBD1. CDR3 length: 13 amino acids. Germline CDR1 and CDR2: SSHAT and FNYEAQ (reference sequence). Trimming removed 5 bases from V and 4 bases from J; junction bases left unmatched: 5. As DNA, the CDR3 is TGTGCCAGCAGCCCCGCAGGGGGATACGAGCAGTACTTC. It is translated as CASSPAGGYEQYF. Complete variable domain (other parts from reference TRBV7-7 and TRBJ2-7): GAGVSQSPRYKVTKRGQDVTLRCDPISSHATLYWYQQALGQGPEFLTYFNYEAQPDKSGLPSDRFSAERPEGSISTLTIQRTEQRDSAMYRCASSPAGGYEQYFGPGTRLTVT.

V is TRBV7-9 and J is TRBJ1-2, with 7 bases that match TRBD1. The germline V gene has CDR1 SEHNR and CDR2 FQNEAQ (reference sequence). There are 16 residues in the CDR3. Trimming at V came to 3 bases and at J to 3 bases, leaving 10 bases not matched to a gene. CDR3 nucleotide sequence: TGTGCCAGCAGCTTTACAGGGGCGGAAGGGGACTATGGCTACACCTTC. It codes for CASSFTGAEGDYGYTF. Supplemented by reference TRBV7-9 and TRBJ1-2, the full variable domain reads DTGVSQNPRHKITKRGQNVTFRCDPISEHNRLYWYRQTLGQGPEFLTYFQNEAQLEKSRLLSDRFSAERPKGSFSTLEIQRTEQGDSAMYLCASSFTGAEGDYGYTFGSGTRLTVV.

The rearrangement joins TRBV6-6 to TRBJ2-7; 10 bases fit TRBD2. V lost 6 bases to trimming and J lost 0 bases; unmatched junction nucleotides: 5. Per the germline V gene, CDR1 is MNHNY and CDR2 is SVGAGI (reference sequence). The length of the CDR3 is 15 residues. DNA for the CDR3: TGTGCCAGCAGGTCAACTAGCGGGGCCTCCTACGAGCAGTACTTC. It specifies CASRSTSGASYEQYF.

The chain uses TRBV5-6 and TRBJ1-4, with TRBD1 matching over 7 bases. Germline CDR1 reads SGHDT; CDR2 reads YYEEEE. With 1 base clipped from V and 6 bases from J, the junction kept 0 bases outside the gene matches. The CDR3 extends over 13 amino acids. The CDR3 sequence is CASSLTGDEKLFF. The CDR3 nucleotides read TGTGCCAGCAGCTTGACAGGGGATGAAAAACTGTTTTTT.

V usage is TRBV3-1 (or the pseudogene TRBV3-2) and J usage is TRBJ1-2, with D hard to call. V was cut by 4 bases and J by 4 bases, with 10 bases left in between. The CDR3 consists of 13 residues. In germline, CDR1 is LGHDT, CDR2 YNNKEL (reference sequence). CDR3 DNA: TGTGCCAGCAGCCCTGAATTCAGCTATGGCTACACCTTC. Residues: CASSPEFSYGYTF.

The chain carries TRBV19 and TRBJ2-2; 9 positions agree with TRBD1. CDR3 length: 17 amino acids. V trimming: 4 bases; J trimming: 2 bases; junction bases outside the gene matches: 8. Per the germline V gene, CDR1 is LNHDA and CDR2 is SQIVND (reference sequence). Here the CDR3 DNA reads TGTGCCAGTAGTACTACTCCGGGACAGGGAAACACCGGGGAGCTGTTTTTT. Translation gives CASSTTPGQGNTGELFF.

The chain couples TRBV15 to TRBJ1-5, with 7 bases aligning to TRBD1. J lost 3 bases, V lost 0 bases, and 2 bases had no gene match. There are 15 residues in the CDR3. CDR1 LNHNV and CDR2 YYDKDF come from the germline V gene (reference sequence). In nucleotides, the CDR3 is TGTGCCACCAGCAGAGAAGGGACAGTCAATCAGCCCCAGCATTTT. Translating it yields CATSREGTVNQPQHF. The whole variable domain, filled in from reference TRBV15 and TRBJ1-5, reads DAMVIQNPRYQVTQFGKPVTLSCSQTLNHNVMYWYQQKSSQAPKLLFHYYDKDFNNEADTPDNFQSRRPNTSFCFLDIRSPGLGDTAMYLCATSREGTVNQPQHFGDGTRLSIL.

The rearrangement joins TRBV19 to TRBJ2-1, with a weak D call TRBD2 (6 bases). The CDR3 contains 14 residues. Germline CDR1 and CDR2: LNHDA and SQIVND (reference sequence). The V gene lost 7 bases and the J gene lost 8 bases, with 18 bases spanning the gap. The CDR3 region has the DNA TGTGCCAGTAAGGTTAGGGAGGCTGTCGATGAGCAGTTCTTC. This codes for CASKVREAVDEQFF.

The CDR3 spells CAWSVQGTGELFF. The CDR3 DNA reads TGTGCCTGGAGTGTACAGGGTACCGGGGAGCTGTTTTTT. The rearrangement joins TRBV30 to TRBJ2-2; D is perhaps TRBD1 (6 bases). This CDR3 has 13 amino acids. The V end was cut by 0 bases, the J end by 5 bases, with 7 bases between. From germline, CDR1 is GTSNPN and CDR2 SVGIG (reference sequence).

Written as DNA, the CDR3 is TGCGCCAGCAGCCAAGGAAAGGGGTGGGAGCAGTACTTC. The encoded protein is CASSQGKGWEQYF. This rearrangement joins TRBV4-1 to TRBJ2-7; possibly TRBD1 for D (5 bases). The V and J ends lost 1 base and 7 bases respectively, with 11 bases between them. Germline V gene sequence: CDR1 MGHRA, CDR2 YSYEKL. CDR3 length equals 13 residues.

This clone was counted a single time. The rearrangement links TRBV5-5 to TRBJ2-7; 10 nucleotides match TRBD2. The CDR3 is 19 amino acids. The germline V gene encodes CDR1 SGHKS and CDR2 YYEKEE (reference sequence). The V and J ends lost 2 bases and 4 bases, in that order; junction bases with no gene match: 18. DNA of the CDR3: TGTGCCAGCAGCTTCCGATTAGCGGGACTAGCGACGAAAAATTACGAGCAGTACTTC. This sequence encodes CASSFRLAGLATKNYEQYF.

The chain is built from TRBV6-6 and TRBJ2-1; 15 positions agree with TRBD2. Trimming took 5 bases from V and 8 from J; bases not matched to a gene: 13. The V gene's germline CDR1 is MNHNY and CDR2 SVGAGI (reference sequence). This CDR3 has 18 amino acids. The DNA of the CDR3 is TGTGCCAGCAGTCCACCCCCTTTGGGACTAGCGGGGGGTTATGAGCAGTTCTTC. As protein: CASSPPPLGLAGGYEQFF.

This clone has only one observation. V gene TRBV11-2 combines with J gene TRBJ2-1; no reliable D call. V was shortened by 0 bases and J by 4 bases, with 7 bases between the two germline ends. Germline CDR1 reads SGHAT; CDR2 reads FQNNGV. The CDR3 contains 14 residues. As DNA, the CDR3 is TGTGCCAGCAGCTTAGATGGCTTTTACAATGAGCAGTTCTTC. Its translation: CASSLDGFYNEQFF.

V gene TRBV4-1 combines with J gene TRBJ1-3, with 7 bases matching TRBD1. The CDR3 has 16 amino acids. The J segment lost 4 bases and the V segment lost 0 bases, leaving 6 bases of the junction unmatched. In germline, CDR1 is MGHRA, CDR2 YSYEKL. This chain's CDR3 is CASSQDGRGHGNTIYF. The CDR3 bases are TGCGCCAGCAGCCAAGATGGAAGGGGGCACGGAAACACCATATATTTT.

In this sample, this clone turned up once. The chain employs TRBV13 and TRBJ2-7; no clear D. The germline CDR1 and CDR2 sequences are PRHDT and FYEKMQ (reference sequence). V was pared by 3 bases and J by 5 bases, with 8 bases between. This CDR3 has 12 residues. The CDR3 sequence: CASSFGLNEQYF. The CDR3 DNA sequence: TGTGCCAGCAGCTTTGGCCTTAACGAGCAGTACTTC.

The chain has TRBV7-3 and TRBJ2-1, with TRBD2 identical over 11 bases. The CDR3 loop spans 16 amino acids. The V segment lost 1 base and the J segment 8 bases; nucleotides outside the gene matches: 7. Germline assignment: CDR1 SGHTA and CDR2 FQGTGA. Here the CDR3 reads CASSLSLAGGQHEQFF. Here the CDR3 DNA reads TGTGCCAGCAGCTTAAGTTTAGCGGGAGGGCAGCATGAGCAGTTCTTC. Filled out from reference TRBV7-3 and TRBJ2-1, the complete variable domain reads GAGVSQTPSNKVTEKGKYVELRCDPISGHTALYWYRQSLGQGPEFLIYFQGTGAADDSGLPNDRFFAVRPEGSVSTLKIQRTERGDSAVYLCASSLSLAGGQHEQFFGPGTRLTVL.

This sequence joins TRBV5-1 and TRBJ2-2, with D unresolved. The germline V gene has CDR1 SGHRS and CDR2 YFSETQ. Trimming took 1 base from V and 5 from J, leaving 9 bases between them. The CDR3 extends over 14 amino acids. CDR3 DNA sequence: TGCGCCAGCAGCTTGTGGCAGGCTACCGGGGAGCTGTTTTTT. Amino acid sequence: CASSLWQATGELFF.

The chain employs TRBV7-2 and TRBJ2-7; possibly TRBD1 for D (5 bases). Per germline, CDR1 SGHTA and CDR2 FQGNSA. CDR3 length: 13 residues. V was pared by 3 bases and J by 6 bases, with 12 bases between. DNA of the CDR3: TGTGCCAGCAGCTTGGGGCCCTTAGCCGAGCAGTACTTC. Translation gives CASSLGPLAEQYF.

This chain uses TRBV29-1 with TRBJ2-1; possible D gene TRBD2, 5 bases. Germline V CDR1 and CDR2: SQVTM, ANQGSEA. Trimming took off 7 bases at V and 5 bases at J, with 15 bases between the two ends. This CDR3 region has 13 residues. CDR3 nucleotides: TGCAGCGCCCTTGGCCTTAGCGACAATGAGCAGTTCTTC. Translating gives CSALGLSDNEQFF.

The gene calls are TRBV6-2 or TRBV6-3 and TRBJ2-7, with 11 bases lining up with TRBD1. The V and J ends lost 4 bases and 2 bases, in that order; junction bases with no gene match: 1. This CDR3 has 14 amino acids. Germline CDR1 MNHEY, CDR2 SVGEGT. The CDR3 DNA reads as TGTGCCAGCAGTTGGGGACAGGGGGCCTACGAGCAGTACTTC. Translated: CASSWGQGAYEQYF.

This clone was seen many times. The V gene is TRBV4-2, the J gene TRBJ2-7; 8 bases are shared with TRBD2. With 0 bases clipped from V and 0 bases from J, the junction kept 7 bases outside the gene matches. The CDR3 contains 17 residues. Germline V gene lookup returns CDR1 LGHNA and CDR2 YNFKEQ. CDR3 nucleotides: TGTGCCAGCAGCCAAGAAAATAGCGGGACCTACTCCTACGAGCAGTACTTC. Translated: CASSQENSGTYSYEQYF.

This clone was detected a few times. V gene TRBV7-8 combines with J gene TRBJ2-7; 9 nucleotides line up with TRBD1. This CDR3 has 16 amino acids. Per germline, CDR1 SGHVS and CDR2 FQNEAQ. The V and J ends lost 5 bases and 5 bases, in that order; junction bases with no gene match: 13. The CDR3 coding sequence is TGTGCCAGCAGCCGAGTACCGGGACAGGGTACCCACGAGCAGTACTTC. Amino acid sequence: CASSRVPGQGTHEQYF.

The rearrangement links TRBV29-1 to TRBJ2-3; 11 nucleotides agree with TRBD2. Germline V lookup: CDR1 SQVTM, CDR2 ANQGSEA. With V trimmed by 1 base and J by 0 bases, 3 bases remained unmatched. The CDR3 is made up of 16 amino acids. This chain's CDR3 is CSVEGLAGSSTDTQYF. CDR3 sequence (DNA): TGCAGCGTTGAAGGACTAGCGGGATCTAGCACAGATACGCAGTATTTT.

This chain joins TRBV6-6 and TRBJ1-5; possible D gene TRBD1, 6 bases. Germline V gene data show CDR1 as MNHNY and CDR2 as SVGAGI (reference sequence). Trimming removed 5 bases from V and 4 bases from J, with 9 bases in between. The CDR3 length is 13 residues. The CDR3 region is CASSTTGNQPQHF. The CDR3 nucleotides read TGTGCCAGCAGTACAACAGGGAATCAGCCCCAGCATTTT.